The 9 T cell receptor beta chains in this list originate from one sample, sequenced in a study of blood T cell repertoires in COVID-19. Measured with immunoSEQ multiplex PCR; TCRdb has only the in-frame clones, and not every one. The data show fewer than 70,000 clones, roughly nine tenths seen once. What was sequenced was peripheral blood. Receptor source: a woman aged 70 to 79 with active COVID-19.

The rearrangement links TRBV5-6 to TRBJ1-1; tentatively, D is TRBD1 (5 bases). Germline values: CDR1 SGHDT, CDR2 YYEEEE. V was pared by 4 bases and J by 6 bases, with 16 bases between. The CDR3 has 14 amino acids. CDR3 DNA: TGTGCCAGCAGCCTTTATACACAGGAGCCTGAAGCTTTCTTT. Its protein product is CASSLYTQEPEAFF.

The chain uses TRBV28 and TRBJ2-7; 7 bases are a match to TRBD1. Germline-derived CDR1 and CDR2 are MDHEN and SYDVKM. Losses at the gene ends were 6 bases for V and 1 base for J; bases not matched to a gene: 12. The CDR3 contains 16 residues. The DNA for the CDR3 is TGTGCCAGCAGCCCCCAATCGGTCAGGGGGTCCTACGAGCAGTACTTC. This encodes CASSPQSVRGSYEQYF.

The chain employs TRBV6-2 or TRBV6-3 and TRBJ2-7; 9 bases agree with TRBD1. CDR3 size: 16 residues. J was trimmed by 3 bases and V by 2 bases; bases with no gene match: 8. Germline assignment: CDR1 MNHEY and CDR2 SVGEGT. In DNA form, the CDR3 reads TGTGCCAGCAGTTACCCCTCACAGGGGGCAATCTACGAGCAGTACTTC. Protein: CASSYPSQGAIYEQYF.

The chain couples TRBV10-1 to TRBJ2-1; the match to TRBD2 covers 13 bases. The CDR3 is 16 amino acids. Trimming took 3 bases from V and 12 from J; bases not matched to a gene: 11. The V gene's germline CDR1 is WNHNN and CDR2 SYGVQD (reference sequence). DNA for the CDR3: TGCGCCAGCAGTGACCCCGGGACTAGCGGGGAAGAGGGGCAGTTCTTC. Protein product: CASSDPGTSGEEGQFF.

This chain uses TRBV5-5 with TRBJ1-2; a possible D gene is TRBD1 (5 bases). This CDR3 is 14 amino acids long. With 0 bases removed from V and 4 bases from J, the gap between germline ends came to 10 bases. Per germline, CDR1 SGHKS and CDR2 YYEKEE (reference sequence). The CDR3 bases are TGTGCCAGCAGCTTGGCCCAGGGCTCCTATGGCTACACCTTC. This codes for CASSLAQGSYGYTF.

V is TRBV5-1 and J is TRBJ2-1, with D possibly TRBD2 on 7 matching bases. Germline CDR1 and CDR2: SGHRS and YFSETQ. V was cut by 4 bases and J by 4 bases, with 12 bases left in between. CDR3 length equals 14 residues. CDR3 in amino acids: CASSPGGLYNEQFF. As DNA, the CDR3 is TGCGCCAGCAGCCCGGGGGGCCTATACAATGAGCAGTTCTTC.

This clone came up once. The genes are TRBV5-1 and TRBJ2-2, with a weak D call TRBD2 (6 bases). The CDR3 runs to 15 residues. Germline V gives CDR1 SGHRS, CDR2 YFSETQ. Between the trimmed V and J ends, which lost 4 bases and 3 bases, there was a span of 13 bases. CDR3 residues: CASSRGLPDTGELFF. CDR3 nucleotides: TGCGCCAGCAGCCGAGGACTACCCGACACCGGGGAGCTGTTTTTT.

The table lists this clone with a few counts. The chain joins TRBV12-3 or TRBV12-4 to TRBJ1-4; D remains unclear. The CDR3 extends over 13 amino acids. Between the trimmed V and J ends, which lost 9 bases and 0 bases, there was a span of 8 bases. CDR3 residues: CASSKATNEKLFF. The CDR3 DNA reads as TGTGCCAGTTCTAAAGCAACTAATGAAAAACTGTTTTTT.

CDR3 amino acids: CASSPGQGSEKLFF. CDR3 nucleotide sequence: TGTGCCAGCAGCCCGGGACAGGGGAGTGAAAAACTGTTTTTT. V gene TRBV7-7 combines with J gene TRBJ1-4, with TRBD1 matching over 10 bases. Germline CDR1 SSHAT, CDR2 FNYEAQ (reference sequence). J lost 7 bases, V lost 5 bases, and 4 bases had no gene match. The length of the CDR3 is 14 residues.